Shown below are 9 T cell receptor beta chains from a single sample sequenced in a study of blood T cell repertoires in COVID-19. The data were produced by immunoSEQ multiplex PCR, yet TCRdb's version contains in-frame clones alone and is incomplete. The sample includes 300,000 to 400,000 clones, around nine tenths seen only once; the top ten take about 3.5%. Sequencing was carried out using peripheral blood. The receptor source for this set is a young woman who had recovered from COVID-19.

This clone is a singleton in its sample. This rearrangement joins TRBV21-1 to TRBJ2-7; TRBD1 was called by the table and not checked on the DNA. TRBV21-1 has pseudogene status. The CDR3 covers 19 residues. The DNA for the CDR3 is TGTGCCAGCAGCAAAGACATTTTCACCATGATTACCCAATCCTACGAGCAGTACGTC. Its translation: CASSKDIFTMITQSYEQYV.

This clone was found once. The rearrangement uses TRBV13 and TRBJ1-2; D is unresolved. This CDR3 is 13 amino acids long. V lost 0 bases and J lost 1, with 3 bases in between. Germline V gene sequence: CDR1 PRHDT, CDR2 FYEKMQ (reference sequence). CDR3 amino acids: CASSLGLNYGYTF. Written as DNA, the CDR3 is TGTGCCAGCAGCTTAGGCCTTAACTATGGCTACACCTTC.

This clone was recorded only once. The gene calls are TRBV5-1 and TRBJ1-2, with TRBD1 matching over 7 bases. The CDR3 runs to 15 residues. V trimming: 3 bases; J trimming: 4 bases; junction bases outside the gene matches: 9. Germline CDR1 reads SGHRS; CDR2 reads YFSETQ. As DNA, the CDR3 is TGCGCCAGCAGCTACTCGGGACAGAACGCCTATGGCTACACCTTC. Its translation: CASSYSGQNAYGYTF.

In regard to this clone: Because the CDR3's place on the DNA is in doubt, the DNA is left out and the CDR3 is given as listed by TCRdb. The chain combines TRBV27 with TRBJ1-2; no DNA check was done on the table's D call, TRBD1. The CDR3 adds up to 13 amino acids, both ends counted. Germline CDR1 MNHEY, CDR2 SMNVEV (reference sequence). The CDR3 sequence: CASSFGQGAPHTF.

V and J are TRBV11-3 and TRBJ1-2; D remains unclear. The CDR3 has 15 residues. The germline CDR1 and CDR2 sequences are SGHNT and YENEEA. Trimming removed 0 bases from V and 8 bases from J, with 16 bases in between. CDR3 amino acids: CASSLDHRQVRGYTF. CDR3 DNA sequence: TGTGCCAGCAGCTTAGATCATAGGCAGGTCCGGGGCTACACCTTC.

This clone was seen a few times. CDR3 amino acids: CATSGDTPYNEQFF. DNA for the CDR3: TGTGCCACCAGTGGGGACACGCCCTACAATGAGCAGTTCTTC. The V and J genes are TRBV24-1 and TRBJ2-1, with D maybe TRBD1 (6 bases). This CDR3 is built from 14 residues. Per the germline V gene, CDR1 is KGHDR and CDR2 is SFDVKD. Trimming stripped 5 bases from V and 2 bases from J, with 9 bases between.

This clone appeared once. In DNA form, the CDR3 reads TGTGCCAGTAGCGAGACTAGCGGGCGCCAGTACGTC. Encoded protein: CASSETSGRQYV. The rearrangement joins TRBV19 to TRBJ2-7; the match to TRBD2 covers 10 bases. The germline V gene has CDR1 LNHDA and CDR2 SQIVND (reference sequence). This CDR3 comprises 12 residues. Germline trimming cut 6 bases from V and 10 bases from J; bases unmatched to any gene: 6.

The chain carries TRBV5-1 and TRBJ2-2, with TRBD2 identical over 7 bases. The germline V gene has CDR1 SGHRS and CDR2 YFSETQ. This CDR3 spans 15 amino acids. Trimming removed 2 bases from V and 5 bases from J; junction bases left unmatched: 6. The CDR3 sequence is CASSFSSGDTGELFF. The CDR3 DNA reads as TGCGCCAGCAGCTTTTCCAGCGGGGATACCGGGGAGCTGTTTTTT.

The CDR3 protein is CASRLAGGRSSYNSPLHF. In DNA, the CDR3 is TGTGCAAGTCGCTTAGCGGGGGGTAGGAGCTCCTATAATTCACCCCTCCACTTT. This rearrangement joins TRBV12-2 to TRBJ1-6. TRBV12-2 is a known pseudogene. This CDR3 has 18 amino acids.